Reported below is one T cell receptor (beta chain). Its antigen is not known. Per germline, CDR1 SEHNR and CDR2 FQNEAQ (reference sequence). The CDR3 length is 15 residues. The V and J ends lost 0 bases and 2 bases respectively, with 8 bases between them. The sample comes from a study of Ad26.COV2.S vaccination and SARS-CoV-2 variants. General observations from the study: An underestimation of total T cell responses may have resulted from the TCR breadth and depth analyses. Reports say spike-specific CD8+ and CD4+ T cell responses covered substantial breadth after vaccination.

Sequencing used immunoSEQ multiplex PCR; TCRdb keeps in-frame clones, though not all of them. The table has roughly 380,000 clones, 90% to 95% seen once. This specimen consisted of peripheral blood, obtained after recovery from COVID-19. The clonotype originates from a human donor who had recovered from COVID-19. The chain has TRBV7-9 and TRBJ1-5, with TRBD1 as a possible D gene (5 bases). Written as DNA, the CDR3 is TGTGCCAGCAGCTTAGCGGGGCAGGGCAATCAGCCCCAGCATTTT. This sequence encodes CASSLAGQGNQPQHF.